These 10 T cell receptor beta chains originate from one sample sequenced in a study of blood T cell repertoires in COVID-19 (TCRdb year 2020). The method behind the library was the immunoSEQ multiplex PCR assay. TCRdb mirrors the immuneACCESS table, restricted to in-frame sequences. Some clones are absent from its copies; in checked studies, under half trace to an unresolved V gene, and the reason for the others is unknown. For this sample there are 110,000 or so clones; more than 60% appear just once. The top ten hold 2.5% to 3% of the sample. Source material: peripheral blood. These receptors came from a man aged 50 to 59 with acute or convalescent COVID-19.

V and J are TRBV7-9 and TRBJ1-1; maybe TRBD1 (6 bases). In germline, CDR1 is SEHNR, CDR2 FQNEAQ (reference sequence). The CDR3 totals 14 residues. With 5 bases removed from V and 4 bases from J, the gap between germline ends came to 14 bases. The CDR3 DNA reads TGTGCCAGCAGCAAGGACAGTGGGTTCACTGAAGCTTTCTTT. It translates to CASSKDSGFTEAFF.

This chain's CDR3 is CASSSRLAGYTGELFF. CDR3 coding DNA: TGTGCCAGCAGTTCAAGACTAGCGGGATACACCGGGGAGCTGTTTTTT. The rearrangement uses TRBV6-2 or TRBV6-3 and TRBJ2-2; TRBD2 aligns across 11 bases. V was pared by 4 bases and J by 3 bases, with 4 bases of the junction left unmatched. CDR3 size: 16 residues. CDR1 and CDR2 from the germline V gene are MNHEY and SVGEGT.

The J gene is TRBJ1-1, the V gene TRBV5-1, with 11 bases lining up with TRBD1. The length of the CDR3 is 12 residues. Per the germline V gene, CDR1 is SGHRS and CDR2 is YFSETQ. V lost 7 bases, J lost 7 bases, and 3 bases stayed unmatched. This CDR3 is CASGTGGIEAFF. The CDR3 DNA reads TGCGCCAGCGGGACAGGGGGGATTGAAGCTTTCTTT.

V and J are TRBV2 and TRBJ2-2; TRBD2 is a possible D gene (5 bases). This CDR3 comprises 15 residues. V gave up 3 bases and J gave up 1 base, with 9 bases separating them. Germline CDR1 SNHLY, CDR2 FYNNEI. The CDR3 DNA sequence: TGTGCCAGCAGTGACCGAGGGTTGAACACCGGGGAGCTGTTTTTT. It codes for CASSDRGLNTGELFF.

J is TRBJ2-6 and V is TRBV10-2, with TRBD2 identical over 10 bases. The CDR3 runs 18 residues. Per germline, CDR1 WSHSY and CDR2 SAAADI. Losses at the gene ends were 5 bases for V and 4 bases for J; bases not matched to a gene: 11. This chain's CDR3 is CASSPPSGGAAGANVLTF. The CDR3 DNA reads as TGCGCCAGCAGTCCACCCAGCGGGGGGGCTGCCGGGGCCAACGTCCTGACTTTC.

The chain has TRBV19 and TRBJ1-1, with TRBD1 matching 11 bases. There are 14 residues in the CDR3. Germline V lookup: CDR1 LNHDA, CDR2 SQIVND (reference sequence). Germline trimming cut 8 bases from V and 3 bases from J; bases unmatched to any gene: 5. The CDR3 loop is CASLDRGHHTEAFF. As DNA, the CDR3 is TGTGCCAGTTTGGACAGGGGGCATCACACTGAAGCTTTCTTT.

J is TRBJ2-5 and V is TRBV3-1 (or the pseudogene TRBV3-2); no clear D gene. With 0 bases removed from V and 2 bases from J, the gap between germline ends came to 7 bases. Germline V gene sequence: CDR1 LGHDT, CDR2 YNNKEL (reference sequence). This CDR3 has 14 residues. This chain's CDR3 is CASSQDPSQETQYF. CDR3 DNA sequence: TGTGCCAGCAGCCAAGACCCGTCTCAAGAGACCCAGTACTTC.

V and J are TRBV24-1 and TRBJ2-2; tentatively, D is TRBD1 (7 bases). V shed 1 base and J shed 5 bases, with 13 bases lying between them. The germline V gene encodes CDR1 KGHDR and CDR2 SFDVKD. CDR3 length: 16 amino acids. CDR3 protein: CATSDFKAGGTGELFF. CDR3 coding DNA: TGTGCCACCAGTGATTTTAAGGCAGGGGGGACCGGGGAGCTGTTTTTT.

CDR3 sequence reads: CASSLVVTSGMSSYEQYF. CDR3 in DNA: TGTGCCAGCAGTTTAGTCGTCACTAGCGGGATGAGCTCCTACGAGCAGTACTTC. The V gene is TRBV28, the J gene TRBJ2-7, with 10 bases aligning to TRBD2. Germline V gene lookup returns CDR1 MDHEN and CDR2 SYDVKM. The ends lost 2 bases at V and 0 bases at J; junction bases unmatched: 10. CDR3 length: 18 residues.

Here the CDR3 reads CSVEQGETQYF. For the CDR3, the DNA is TGCAGCGTGGAACAGGGCGAGACCCAGTACTTC. The chain employs TRBV29-1 and TRBJ2-5, with D perhaps matching TRBD1 (6 bases). The germline CDR1 and CDR2 sequences are SQVTM and ANQGSEA. V was shortened by 6 bases and J by 5 bases, with 10 bases between the two germline ends. The CDR3 length is 11 residues.